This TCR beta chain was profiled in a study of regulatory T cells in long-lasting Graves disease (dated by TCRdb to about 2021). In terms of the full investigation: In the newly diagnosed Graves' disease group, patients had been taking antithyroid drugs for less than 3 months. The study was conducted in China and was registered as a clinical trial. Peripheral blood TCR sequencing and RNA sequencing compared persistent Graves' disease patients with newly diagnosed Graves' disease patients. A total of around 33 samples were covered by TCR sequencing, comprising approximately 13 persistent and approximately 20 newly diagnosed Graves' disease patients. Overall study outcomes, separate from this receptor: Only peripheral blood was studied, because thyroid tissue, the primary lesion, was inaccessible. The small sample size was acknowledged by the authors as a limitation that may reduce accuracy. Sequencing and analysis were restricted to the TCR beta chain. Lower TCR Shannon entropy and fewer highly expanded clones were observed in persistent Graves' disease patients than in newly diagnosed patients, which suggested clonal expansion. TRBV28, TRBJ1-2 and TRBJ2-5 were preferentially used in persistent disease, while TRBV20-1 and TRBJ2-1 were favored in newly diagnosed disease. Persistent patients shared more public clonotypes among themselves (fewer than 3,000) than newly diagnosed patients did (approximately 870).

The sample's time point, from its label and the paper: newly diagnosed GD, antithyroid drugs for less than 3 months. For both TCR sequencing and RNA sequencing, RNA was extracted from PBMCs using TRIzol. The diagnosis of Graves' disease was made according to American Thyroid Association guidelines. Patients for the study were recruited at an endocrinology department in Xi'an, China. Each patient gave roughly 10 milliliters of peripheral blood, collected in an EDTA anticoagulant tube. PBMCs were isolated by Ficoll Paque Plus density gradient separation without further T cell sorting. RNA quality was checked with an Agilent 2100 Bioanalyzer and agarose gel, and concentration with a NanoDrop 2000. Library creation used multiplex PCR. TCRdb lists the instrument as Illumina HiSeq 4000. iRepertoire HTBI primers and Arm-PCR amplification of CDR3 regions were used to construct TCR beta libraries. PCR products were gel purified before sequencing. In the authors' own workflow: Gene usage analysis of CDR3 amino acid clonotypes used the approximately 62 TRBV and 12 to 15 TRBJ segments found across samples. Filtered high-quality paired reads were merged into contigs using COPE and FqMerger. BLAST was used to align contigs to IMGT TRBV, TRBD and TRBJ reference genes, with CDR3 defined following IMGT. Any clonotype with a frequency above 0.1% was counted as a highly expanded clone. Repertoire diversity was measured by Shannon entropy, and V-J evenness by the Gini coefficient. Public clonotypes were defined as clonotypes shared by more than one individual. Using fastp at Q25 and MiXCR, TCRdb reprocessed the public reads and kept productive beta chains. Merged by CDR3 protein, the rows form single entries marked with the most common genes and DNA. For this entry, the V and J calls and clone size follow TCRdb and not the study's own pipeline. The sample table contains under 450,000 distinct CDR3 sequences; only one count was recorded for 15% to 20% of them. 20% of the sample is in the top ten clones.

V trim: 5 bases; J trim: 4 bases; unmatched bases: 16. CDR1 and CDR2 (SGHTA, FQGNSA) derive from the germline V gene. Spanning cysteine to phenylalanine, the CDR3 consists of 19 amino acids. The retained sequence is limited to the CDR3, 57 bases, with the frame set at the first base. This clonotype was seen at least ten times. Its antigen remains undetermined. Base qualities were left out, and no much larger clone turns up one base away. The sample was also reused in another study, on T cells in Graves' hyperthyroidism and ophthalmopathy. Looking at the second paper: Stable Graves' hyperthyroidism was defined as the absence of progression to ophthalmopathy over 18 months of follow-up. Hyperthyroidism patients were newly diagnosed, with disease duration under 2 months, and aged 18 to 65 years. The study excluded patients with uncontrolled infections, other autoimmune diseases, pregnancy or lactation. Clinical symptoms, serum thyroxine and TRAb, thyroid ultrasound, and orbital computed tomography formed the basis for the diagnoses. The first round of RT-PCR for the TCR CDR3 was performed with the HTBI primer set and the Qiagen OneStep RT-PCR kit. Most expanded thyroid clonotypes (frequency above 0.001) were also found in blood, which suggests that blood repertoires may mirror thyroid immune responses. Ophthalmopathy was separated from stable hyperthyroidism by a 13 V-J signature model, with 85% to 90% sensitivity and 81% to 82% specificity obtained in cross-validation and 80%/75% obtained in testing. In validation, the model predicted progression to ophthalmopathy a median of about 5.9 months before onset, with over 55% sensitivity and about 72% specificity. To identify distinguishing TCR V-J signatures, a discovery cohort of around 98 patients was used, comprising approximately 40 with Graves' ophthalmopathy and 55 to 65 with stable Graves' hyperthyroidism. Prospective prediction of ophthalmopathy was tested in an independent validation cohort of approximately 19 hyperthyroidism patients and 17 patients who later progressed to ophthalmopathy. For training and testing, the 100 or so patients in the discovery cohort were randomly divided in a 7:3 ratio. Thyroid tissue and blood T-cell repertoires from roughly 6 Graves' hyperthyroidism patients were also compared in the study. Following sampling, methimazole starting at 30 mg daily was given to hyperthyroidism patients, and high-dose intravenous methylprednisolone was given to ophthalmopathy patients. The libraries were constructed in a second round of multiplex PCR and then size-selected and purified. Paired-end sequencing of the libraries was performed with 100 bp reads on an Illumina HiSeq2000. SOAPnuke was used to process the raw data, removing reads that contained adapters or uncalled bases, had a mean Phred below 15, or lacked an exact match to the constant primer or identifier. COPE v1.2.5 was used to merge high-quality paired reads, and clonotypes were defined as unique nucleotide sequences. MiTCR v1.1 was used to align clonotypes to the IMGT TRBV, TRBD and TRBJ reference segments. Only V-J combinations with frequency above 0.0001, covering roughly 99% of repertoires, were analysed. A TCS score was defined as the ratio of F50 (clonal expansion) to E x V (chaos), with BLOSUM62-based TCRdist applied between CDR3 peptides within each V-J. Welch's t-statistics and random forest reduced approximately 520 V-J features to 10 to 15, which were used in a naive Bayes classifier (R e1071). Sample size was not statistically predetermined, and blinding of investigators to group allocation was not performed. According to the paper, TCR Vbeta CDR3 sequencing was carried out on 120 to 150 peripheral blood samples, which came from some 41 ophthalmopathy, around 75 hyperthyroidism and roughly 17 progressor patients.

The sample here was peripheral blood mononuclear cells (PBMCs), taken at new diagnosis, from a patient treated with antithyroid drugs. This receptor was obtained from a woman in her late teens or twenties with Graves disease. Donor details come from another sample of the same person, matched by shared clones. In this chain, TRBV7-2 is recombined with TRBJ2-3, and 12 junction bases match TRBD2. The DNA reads TGTGCCAGCAGCATGCCGGGACTAGCGGGCGGCGGGGGCCCAGATACGCAGTATTTT. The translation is CASSMPGLAGGGGPDTQYF.